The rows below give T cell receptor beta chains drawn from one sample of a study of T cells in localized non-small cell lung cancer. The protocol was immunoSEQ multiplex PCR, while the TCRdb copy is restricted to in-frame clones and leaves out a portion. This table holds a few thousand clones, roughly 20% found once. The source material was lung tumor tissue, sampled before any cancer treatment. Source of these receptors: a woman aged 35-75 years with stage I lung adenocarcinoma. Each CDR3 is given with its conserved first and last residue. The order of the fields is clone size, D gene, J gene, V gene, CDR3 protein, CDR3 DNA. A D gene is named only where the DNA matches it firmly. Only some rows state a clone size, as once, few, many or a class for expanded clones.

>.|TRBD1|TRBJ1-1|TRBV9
CASSATGDTEAFF
TGTGCCAGCAGCGCGACAGGGGACACTGAAGCTTTCTTT
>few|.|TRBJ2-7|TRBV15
CATSKDSFLPATYEQYF
TGTGCCACCAGCAAGGACAGTTTCTTACCTGCTACCTACGAGCAGTACTTC
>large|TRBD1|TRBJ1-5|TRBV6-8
CASSSDRGNWPQHF
TGTGCCAGCAGTAGTGACAGGGGTAATTGGCCCCAGCATTTT
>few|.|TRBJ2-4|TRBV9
CASRFPQGGSPVAKNIQYF
TGTGCCAGCAGGTTTCCTCAGGGGGGCTCTCCCGTAGCCAAAAACATTCAGTACTTC
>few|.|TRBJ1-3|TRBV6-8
CAISVGANTIYF
TGTGCCATCAGTGTCGGGGCGAACACCATATATTTT
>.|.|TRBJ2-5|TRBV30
CAWSSFRLQETQYF
TGTGCCTGGTCCTCATTTAGACTGCAAGAGACCCAGTACTTC
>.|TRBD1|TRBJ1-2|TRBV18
CASSPDGQVNYGYTF
TGTGCCAGCTCACCAGACGGACAGGTTAACTATGGCTACACCTTC
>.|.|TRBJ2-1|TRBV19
CASRGWASSYNEQFF
TGTGCCAGCCGCGGGTGGGCTAGCTCCTACAATGAGCAGTTCTTC
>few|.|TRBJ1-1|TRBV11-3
CASSLDSFYSEAFF
TGTGCCAGCAGCTTAGACAGTTTTTACTCTGAAGCTTTCTTT
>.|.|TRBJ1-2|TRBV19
CASSKSPQGALGGYTF
TGTGCCAGTAGTAAGAGCCCCCAGGGAGCCCTCGGAGGCTACACCTTC
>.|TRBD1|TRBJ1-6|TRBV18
CASSPRRDGTANSPLHF
TGTGCCAGCTCACCCCGAAGGGATGGGACAGCCAATTCACCCCTCCACTTT
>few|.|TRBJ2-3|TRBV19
CASSIMGGSTDTQYF
TGTGCCAGTAGTATTATGGGGGGTAGCACAGATACGCAGTATTTT
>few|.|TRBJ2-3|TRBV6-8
CASISRGPLGTDTQYF
TGTGCCAGCATCTCTCGGGGCCCCCTTGGCACAGATACGCAGTATTTT
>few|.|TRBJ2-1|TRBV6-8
CAIRTTQPYNEQFF
TGTGCCATTCGGACCACACAACCCTACAATGAGCAGTTCTTC
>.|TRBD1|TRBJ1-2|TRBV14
CASSPRDRGLYGYTF
TGTGCCAGCAGTCCACGGGACAGGGGATTATATGGCTACACCTTC